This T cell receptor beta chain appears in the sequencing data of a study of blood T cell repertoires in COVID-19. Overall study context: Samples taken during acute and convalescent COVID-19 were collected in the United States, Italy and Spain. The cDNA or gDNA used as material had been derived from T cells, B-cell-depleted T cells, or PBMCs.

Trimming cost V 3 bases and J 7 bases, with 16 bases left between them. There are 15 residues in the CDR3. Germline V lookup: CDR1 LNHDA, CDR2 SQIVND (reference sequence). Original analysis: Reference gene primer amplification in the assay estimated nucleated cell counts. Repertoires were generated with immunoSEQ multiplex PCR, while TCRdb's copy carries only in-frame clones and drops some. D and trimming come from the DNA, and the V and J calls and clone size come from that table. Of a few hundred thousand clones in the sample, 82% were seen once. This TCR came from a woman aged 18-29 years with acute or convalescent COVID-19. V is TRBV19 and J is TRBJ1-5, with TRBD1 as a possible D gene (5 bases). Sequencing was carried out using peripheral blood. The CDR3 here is CASSIPHGGEQPQHF. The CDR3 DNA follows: TGTGCCAGTAGTATCCCCCACGGGGGGGAGCAGCCCCAGCATTTT.